This is a list of T cell receptor beta chains from one sample in a study of blood T cell repertoires in COVID-19. The assay was immunoSEQ multiplex PCR, and TCRdb's table has in-frame clones only and misses some. The repertoire consists of around 300,000 clones, with around four fifths occurring once and the leading ten covering over 3.5%. Sequencing was carried out using peripheral blood. The source is a woman between 45 and 65 years old with active or convalescent COVID-19. Both conserved end residues are part of each CDR3. A D gene is named only where the DNA matches it firmly. Where a row states a size, it is once, few, many or the class of an expanded clone; other rows omit it.

clone_size: .
d_call: TRBD2
v_call: TRBV20-1
j_call: TRBJ2-3
cdr3_nt: TGCAGTGCTAGTAAATACGAGCGGGGGAGCACAGATACGCAGTATTTT
cdr3_aa: CSASKYERGSTDTQYF

clone_size: .
d_call: TRBD2
v_call: TRBV6-5
j_call: TRBJ2-7
cdr3_nt: TGTGCCAGCAGTTACTCGGGAATAGCGGGAGCGGAGGAGCAGTACTTC
cdr3_aa: CASSYSGIAGAEEQYF

clone_size: .
d_call: .
v_call: TRBV6-5
j_call: TRBJ1-2
cdr3_nt: TGTGCACGGGGGGCTAACTATGGCTACACCTTC
cdr3_aa: CARGANYGYTF

clone_size: .
d_call: .
v_call: TRBV27
j_call: TRBJ2-5
cdr3_nt: TGTGCCAGCAGTTTGGCTCGCCAAGAGACCCAGTACTTC
cdr3_aa: CASSLARQETQYF

clone_size: .
d_call: .
v_call: TRBV19
j_call: TRBJ1-5
cdr3_nt: TGTGCCAGTAGTCGCGTATGGCAGGGAAGGGTTCAGCCCCAGCATTTT
cdr3_aa: CASSRVWQGRVQPQHF

clone_size: few
d_call: .
v_call: TRBV2
j_call: TRBJ1-1
cdr3_nt: TGTGCCAGCAGCTTTCAGTTTGGAGCTTTCTTT
cdr3_aa: CASSFQFGAFF

clone_size: .
d_call: TRBD1
v_call: TRBV15
j_call: TRBJ2-7
cdr3_nt: TGTGCCACCAGCAGAGGGGTGGGGACAGGCGACTACGAGCAGTACTTC
cdr3_aa: CATSRGVGTGDYEQYF

clone_size: once
d_call: TRBD1
v_call: TRBV10-3
j_call: TRBJ2-3
cdr3_nt: TGTGCCATCAGGGGGCAGGGGGCCCACATTGCGCAGTATTTT
cdr3_aa: CAIRGQGAHIAQYF

clone_size: once
d_call: .
v_call: TRBV21-1
j_call: TRBJ1-4
cdr3_nt: TGTGCCAGCAGCAAGAGGCCAGTCGAACTGTTTTTT
cdr3_aa: CASSKRPVELFF

clone_size: .
d_call: .
v_call: TRBV6-5
j_call: TRBJ2-2
cdr3_nt: TGTGCCAGCACAGGGGCCACCGGGGAGCTGTTTTTT
cdr3_aa: CASTGATGELFF

clone_size: .
d_call: TRBD1
v_call: TRBV10-3
j_call: TRBJ2-7
cdr3_nt: TGTGCCATCAGCCCGAGTCGGGTGACAGGGCTATACGAGCAGTACTTC
cdr3_aa: CAISPSRVTGLYEQYF

clone_size: .
d_call: .
v_call: TRBV5-1
j_call: TRBJ2-7
cdr3_nt: TGCGCCAGCAGCTTGGCCGTCGGTCAGGGTGGCCACGAGCAGTACTTC
cdr3_aa: CASSLAVGQGGHEQYF

clone_size: .
d_call: TRBD2
v_call: TRBV20-1
j_call: TRBJ2-2
cdr3_nt: TGCAGTGCTAGTCGCTCAGCGGGAGGGCCGAGGACCGGGGAGCTGTTTTTT
cdr3_aa: CSASRSAGGPRTGELFF

clone_size: .
d_call: TRBD1
v_call: TRBV12-3/TRBV12-4
j_call: TRBJ2-3
cdr3_nt: TGTGCCAGCAGTTCCGGGACAGGACCATTAACGTTT
cdr3_aa: CASSSGTGPLTF

clone_size: .
d_call: .
v_call: TRBV3-1/TRBV3-2
j_call: TRBJ1-1
cdr3_nt: TGTGCCAGCAGCCAAGAACAGGGGAACACTGAAGCTTTCTTT
cdr3_aa: CASSQEQGNTEAFF

clone_size: once
d_call: TRBD2
v_call: TRBV6-5
j_call: TRBJ2-5
cdr3_nt: TGTGCCAGCAGGCGGGCTAGCGGGAGGATAAAGACCCAGTACTTC
cdr3_aa: CASRRASGRIKTQYF

clone_size: .
d_call: .
v_call: TRBV7-6
j_call: TRBJ1-2
cdr3_nt: TGTGCCAGCAGCTTAGAAGCAGGGTATGGCTACACCTTC
cdr3_aa: CASSLEAGYGYTF

clone_size: .
d_call: TRBD1
v_call: TRBV7-8
j_call: TRBJ2-4
cdr3_nt: TGTGCCAGCAGCGTTCCGGGACAGGGGGCCAAAAACATTCAGTACTTC
cdr3_aa: CASSVPGQGAKNIQYF

clone_size: .
d_call: .
v_call: TRBV3-1/TRBV3-2
j_call: TRBJ2-6
cdr3_nt: TGTGCCAGCAGCCACCTGGGCCCTTCTCCTTCAGGTGGGGCCAACGTCCTGACTTTC
cdr3_aa: CASSHLGPSPSGGANVLTF

clone_size: .
d_call: TRBD2
v_call: TRBV11-2
j_call: TRBJ2-7
cdr3_nt: TGTGCCAGCAGAGGACTAGCGGGGGCCTCCGGCGAGCAGTACTTC
cdr3_aa: CASRGLAGASGEQYF

clone_size: few
d_call: .
v_call: TRBV29-1
j_call: TRBJ1-1
cdr3_nt: TGCAGCTACCTCGGGCAGGCGAGCGGAGCTTTCTTT
cdr3_aa: CSYLGQASGAFF

clone_size: .
d_call: .
v_call: TRBV12-3/TRBV12-4
j_call: TRBJ1-1
cdr3_nt: TGTGCCAGCACCCTGATGGCTAACACTGAAGCTTTCTTT
cdr3_aa: CASTLMANTEAFF

clone_size: .
d_call: TRBD1
v_call: TRBV25-1
j_call: TRBJ1-2
cdr3_nt: TGTGCCAGCAGTGACAGGGGGCTGGTCTATGGCTACACCTTC
cdr3_aa: CASSDRGLVYGYTF

clone_size: .
d_call: TRBD1
v_call: TRBV30
j_call: TRBJ1-6
cdr3_nt: TGTGCCAGCCGACAGGGGAATTACTATAATTCACCCCTCCACTTT
cdr3_aa: CASRQGNYYNSPLHF

clone_size: many
d_call: .
v_call: TRBV3-1/TRBV3-2
j_call: TRBJ2-1
cdr3_nt: TGTGCCAGCAGCCAAGTCGGGAGAAGGGGCAATGAGCAGTTCTTC
cdr3_aa: CASSQVGRRGNEQFF

clone_size: .
d_call: TRBD2
v_call: TRBV5-1
j_call: TRBJ2-5
cdr3_nt: TGCGCCAGCAGCTTGCTAAGACTAGCCGCCGGGGGCCAGTACTTC
cdr3_aa: CASSLLRLAAGGQYF

clone_size: few
d_call: .
v_call: TRBV5-5
j_call: TRBJ1-2
cdr3_nt: TGTGCCAGCAGCTTGGCGGGTGGGCAGGGCGGCCTCTATGGCTACACCTTC
cdr3_aa: CASSLAGGQGGLYGYTF

clone_size: .
d_call: .
v_call: TRBV5-4
j_call: TRBJ2-1
cdr3_nt: TGTGCCAGCAGCCTAGCCCGAAATGAGCAGTTCTTC
cdr3_aa: CASSLARNEQFF

clone_size: .
d_call: TRBD2
v_call: TRBV5-6
j_call: TRBJ2-5
cdr3_nt: TGTGCCAGCAGCTCGAATAGCGGGAGGATGGCCGAGACCCAGTACTTC
cdr3_aa: CASSSNSGRMAETQYF

clone_size: .
d_call: TRBD1
v_call: TRBV24-1
j_call: TRBJ1-5
cdr3_nt: TGTGCCACCAGTGATTCCCGCAGGGGGGACAATCAGCCCCAGCATTTT
cdr3_aa: CATSDSRRGDNQPQHF

clone_size: .
d_call: TRBD1
v_call: TRBV19
j_call: TRBJ2-5
cdr3_nt: TGTGCCAGTAGTACGGACAGGGGGCGACGGGAGACCCAGTACTTC
cdr3_aa: CASSTDRGRRETQYF